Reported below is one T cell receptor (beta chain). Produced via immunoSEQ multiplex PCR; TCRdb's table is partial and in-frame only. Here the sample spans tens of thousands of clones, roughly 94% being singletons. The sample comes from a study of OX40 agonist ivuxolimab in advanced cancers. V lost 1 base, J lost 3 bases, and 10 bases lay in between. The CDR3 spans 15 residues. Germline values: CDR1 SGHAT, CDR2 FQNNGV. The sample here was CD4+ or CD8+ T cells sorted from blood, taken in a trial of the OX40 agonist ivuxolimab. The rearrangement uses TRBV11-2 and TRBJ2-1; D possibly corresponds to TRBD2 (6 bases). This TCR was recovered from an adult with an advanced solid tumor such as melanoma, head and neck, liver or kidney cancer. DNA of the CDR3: TGTGCCAGCAGCTTAGTCCCGGAGGGCTACAATGAGCAGTTCTTC. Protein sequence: CASSLVPEGYNEQFF.